This T cell receptor beta chain was captured in a study of T cells in Graves' hyperthyroidism and ophthalmopathy. Germline assignment: CDR1 MNHNS and CDR2 SASEGT. The CDR3 spans 14 residues. Germline trimming cut 2 bases from V and 2 bases from J; bases unmatched to any gene: 3. In its sample, this clonotype was seen a few times. Antigen unknown. Study conclusions and caveats: The model foresaw ophthalmopathy a median roughly 6 months prior to onset.

A patient was excluded if there was uncontrolled infection, other autoimmune disease, pregnancy or lactation. From RNA transcripts, TCR beta CDR3 regions were amplified. First-round RT-PCR with HTBI primers amplified the TCR CDR3 region. Each CDR3 protein gets one entry after TCRdb re-called the multiplex PCR reads with MiXCR. The top ten clones hold approximately 15% of a sample with some 560,000 distinct CDR3 sequences, 12% to 15% of them seen once. Sequencing was carried out using blood. This receptor was taken from a woman in her thirties or forties with Graves' hyperthyroidism. This rearrangement joins TRBV6-1 to TRBJ2-7, with 7 nucleotides matching TRBD2. CDR3 loop: CASSELAETYEQYF. The CDR3 region has the DNA TGTGCCAGCAGTGAACTAGCGGAAACCTACGAGCAGTACTTC.